Sequencing of this TCR beta chain was carried out in a study of T cell repertoires in cytomegalovirus infection. TCRdb used MiXCR to reprocess the reads, holding one entry per CDR3 protein. The sample records a few hundred thousand distinct CDR3 sequences, 35% to 50% being singletons. This clonotype was observed a few times. No antigen is known for it. The source material was cultured PBMCs, sampled from culture after CMV antigen stimulation. The clonotype originates from a human donor in good health (CMV status not recorded). Some clones in this sample may be carry-over from other donors' samples.

The CDR3 sequence: CASSDPGLAYEQYF. CDR3 DNA sequence: TGTGCCAGCAGTGACCCGGGACTAGCGTACGAGCAGTACTTC. The rearrangement links TRBV25-1 to TRBJ2-7; 10 nucleotides agree with TRBD2. The CDR3 spans 14 residues. Germline loops: CDR1 MGHDK, CDR2 SYGVNS. J was trimmed by 4 bases and V by 3 bases; bases with no gene match: 3.